Below, 17 T cell receptor beta chains from the same sample are listed, as sequenced in a study of blood T cell repertoires in COVID-19. Only in-frame clones appear in the TCRdb table, and some are missing; sequencing was by immunoSEQ multiplex PCR. In the table there are around 160,000 clones, roughly 88% of which are singletons. The sequencing sample was made of PBMCs or T cells enriched from blood (not recorded which). These receptors originate from a woman aged 30 to 39 with acute COVID-19.

The J gene is TRBJ1-4, the V gene TRBV28; 7 bases are shared with TRBD1. The trim removed 5 bases at V and 5 bases at J, leaving 8 bases unmatched. The CDR3 consists of 15 residues. The germline V gene has CDR1 MDHEN and CDR2 SYDVKM. The chain's CDR3 is CASSPRTGGNEKLFF. For the CDR3, the DNA is TGTGCCAGCAGTCCCCGGACAGGAGGGAATGAAAAACTGTTTTTT.

This chain joins TRBV6-4 and TRBJ1-2; D is unresolved. The CDR3 has 15 residues. CDR1 and CDR2 from the germline V gene are MRHNA and SNTAGT. V was pared by 2 bases and J by 8 bases, with 18 bases between. Here the CDR3 reads CASSDGRSGRSGYTF. The DNA of the CDR3 is TGTGCCAGCAGTGACGGCCGTTCGGGTCGCAGCGGCTACACCTTC.

The J gene is TRBJ2-5, the V gene TRBV28; D is possibly TRBD1 (7 bases). CDR1 and CDR2 (germline): MDHEN, SYDVKM. CDR3 size: 16 residues. Between the trimmed V and J ends, which lost 4 bases and 1 base, there was a span of 16 bases. The CDR3 DNA reads as TGTGCCAGCAGTTCTCCACGACAGGGACTCCAAGAGACCCAGTACTTC. This sequence encodes CASSSPRQGLQETQYF.

The chain joins TRBV18 to TRBJ1-4, with 9 bases matching TRBD1. V lost 0 bases to trimming and J lost 8 bases; unmatched junction nucleotides: 4. CDR1 KGHSH and CDR2 LQKENI come from the germline V gene. CDR3 length: 15 amino acids. The CDR3 sequence is CASSPPSDRGEKLFF. DNA of the CDR3: TGTGCCAGCTCACCACCGTCGGACAGGGGCGAAAAACTGTTTTTT. Supplemented by reference TRBV18 and TRBJ1-4, the full variable domain reads NAGVMQNPRHLVRRRGQEARLRCSPMKGHSHVYWYRQLPEEGLKFMVYLQKENIIDESGMPKERFSAEFPKEGPSILRIQQVVRGDSAAYFCASSPPSDRGEKLFFGSGTQLSVL.

The chain employs TRBV2 and TRBJ2-2; D unresolved. The CDR3 sequence is 12 residues long. The V end was cut by 5 bases, the J end by 6 bases, with 7 bases between. Looked up from germline, CDR1 is SNHLY and CDR2 is FYNNEI. CDR3 in DNA: TGTGCCAGCAGTCCCCTTTCCGGGGAGCTGTTTTTT. This codes for CASSPLSGELFF.

This chain uses TRBV6-5 with TRBJ2-7, with 8 bases aligning to TRBD2. This CDR3 region has 15 residues. Germline V gene sequence: CDR1 MNHEY, CDR2 SVGAGI. V shed 5 bases, J shed 5 bases, and the junction held 11 bases outside the gene matches. Written as DNA, the CDR3 is TGTGCCAGCAGTCGTGCCGGGGCGGGAGGTGACGAGCAGTACTTC. Protein: CASSRAGAGGDEQYF.

The chain links TRBV5-1 to TRBJ1-4; the match to TRBD1 covers 9 bases. V lost 4 bases and J lost 4; bases outside the gene matches: 8. Germline V gives CDR1 SGHRS, CDR2 YFSETQ. The CDR3 has 16 residues. The CDR3 DNA reads TGCGCCAGCAGCCATGGCGTGGGACAGGGTAATGAAAAACTGTTTTTT. Protein sequence: CASSHGVGQGNEKLFF.

This clone was seen a few times. CDR3 sequence reads: CASRPRGTGGEKLFF. CDR3 coding DNA: TGTGCCAGTAGACCCCGTGGGACAGGGGGTGAAAAACTGTTTTTT. The rearrangement links TRBV19 to TRBJ1-4; 11 bases are shared with TRBD1. Germline V gene sequence: CDR1 LNHDA, CDR2 SQIVND (reference sequence). J gave up 7 bases and V 6 bases, and 7 bases lay outside the gene matches. CDR3 length: 15 residues.

The genes are TRBV18 and TRBJ1-6; 9 bases fit TRBD1. The CDR3 runs to 17 residues. V dropped 5 bases and J dropped 7; count of bases not matched to a gene: 12. Germline V gene lookup returns CDR1 KGHSH and CDR2 LQKENI. The CDR3 DNA is TGTGCCAGCTCAGGACAGGGGTATGGTGTATGGAATTCACCCCTCCACTTT. Translated, it gives CASSGQGYGVWNSPLHF.

This rearrangement joins TRBV4-3 to TRBJ1-5; D not resolved. In germline, CDR1 is LGHNA, CDR2 YSLEER. Deletions cut 1 base from V and 7 bases from J, with 8 bases between. This CDR3 is built from 13 residues. CDR3 protein: CASSQVIGQPQHF. For the CDR3, the DNA is TGCGCCAGCAGCCAAGTTATCGGGCAGCCCCAGCATTTT.

The rearrangement links TRBV12-5 to TRBJ1-2; no clear D. This CDR3 comprises 16 residues. Trimming took 1 base from V and 4 from J, leaving 16 bases between them. CDR1 is LGHNT, CDR2 FRNRAP, per germline. The CDR3 protein is CASGLGLEGSAYGYTF. The CDR3 coding sequence is TGTGCTAGTGGTTTGGGACTTGAGGGTTCGGCCTATGGCTACACCTTC.

The chain links TRBV10-3 to TRBJ1-2; TRBD1 is a possible D gene (5 bases). V lost 6 bases and J lost 10, with 15 bases in between. Germline CDR1 ENHRY, CDR2 SYGVKD. The length of the CDR3 is 12 residues. CDR3 sequence: CAIRRTGFAYTF. The CDR3 nucleotides are TGTGCCATCAGACGCACAGGATTTGCCTACACCTTC.

This clone was observed a single time. V gene TRBV5-8 combines with J gene TRBJ1-4; D may be TRBD1 (5 bases). CDR1 is SGHTS, CDR2 YDEGEE, per germline. The CDR3 totals 13 residues. Trimming took off 4 bases at V and 9 bases at J, with 13 bases between the two ends. The CDR3 loop is CASSPGAGKKLFF. The CDR3 DNA reads as TGTGCCAGCAGCCCTGGGGCAGGGAAAAAACTGTTTTTT.

The chain employs TRBV2 and TRBJ2-3, with unresolved D. CDR1 and CDR2 (germline): SNHLY, FYNNEI. This CDR3 comprises 15 residues. The V end was cut by 4 bases, the J end by 4 bases, with 15 bases between. The CDR3 DNA sequence: TGTGCCAGCAGTGTTTACAGAGAAATGGCAGATACGCAGTATTTT. It yields the protein CASSVYREMADTQYF.

The chain joins TRBV15 to TRBJ1-1, with a weak D call TRBD1 (6 bases). There are 14 residues in the CDR3. Trimming cost V 3 bases and J 4 bases, with 12 bases left between them. CDR1 is LNHNV and CDR2 is YYDKDF in the germline V gene (reference sequence). The CDR3 region has the DNA TGTGCCACCAGCAGCTATCAGGGGCGCACTGAAGCTTTCTTT. Translation: CATSSYQGRTEAFF.

The chain joins TRBV7-2 to TRBJ2-7; 9 positions match TRBD2. V trimming: 6 bases; J trimming: 4 bases; junction bases outside the gene matches: 4. Germline loops: CDR1 SGHTA, CDR2 FQGNSA. The CDR3 is 13 amino acids. DNA for the CDR3: TGTGCCAGCAGGGGGACTAGCTGGTACGAGCAGTACTTC. This codes for CASRGTSWYEQYF.

The chain recombines TRBV2 with TRBJ2-1; 10 positions agree with TRBD1. Germline V CDR1 and CDR2: SNHLY, FYNNEI. V gave up 6 bases and J gave up 7 bases; unmatched junction bases: 9. The CDR3 extends over 15 amino acids. Here the CDR3 reads CASRGTGQGRNEQFF. The CDR3, as DNA: TGTGCCAGCAGGGGGACGGGACAGGGGAGAAATGAGCAGTTCTTC.